The source of this TCR beta chain is a study of T cell responses to AZD1222 COVID-19 vaccine. General study findings and limits: Repertoires were collected only later (after the peak T cell response had occurred). Seropositive at baseline were only a handful of AZD1222 recipients.

Here immunoSEQ multiplex PCR was the method, and the copy in TCRdb shows in-frame clones only, minus some. The table shows 110,000 to 150,000 clones, with approximately 85% occurring only once. Of note for this clone: Its specificity is unknown.

This sequence originates from an adult in good health. Sample: peripheral blood, taken on day 0 of AZD1222 vaccination.

The CDR3 DNA follows: TGCAGTGCCCCGACGGCGTATGGCTACACCTTC. It specifies CSAPTAYGYTF. The gene calls are TRBV20-1 and TRBJ1-2; no clear D. V was clipped by 6 bases and J by 5 bases, with 10 bases between them. CDR3 length equals 11 residues. Germline V CDR1 and CDR2: DFQATT, SNEGSKA (reference sequence).